This TCR beta chain was documented in a study of chemoradiotherapy in HPV16-positive cancers. Study at large: Two HPV16-positive patients' cells yielded candidate HPV-specific clones and common motifs.

Study-wide findings and caveats: Candidate HPV-specific clones and E7-related TCR motifs grew in tumor during treatment. Functional assays defining HPV-specific T cells used only a couple of HPV16-positive patients.

Germline values: CDR1 MRHNA, CDR2 SNTAGT. V was clipped by 6 bases and J by 4 bases; unmatched bases: 5. The CDR3 sequence is 14 residues long. Method: immunoSEQ multiplex PCR; TCRdb's copy keeps in-frame clones and lacks some. The sample holds fewer than 40,000 clones, 80% seen once. Regarding this clone: What it recognizes is unknown.

The rearrangement joins TRBV6-4 to TRBJ2-3; 9 nucleotides line up with TRBD1. Material: blood, obtained from a patient who underwent chemoradiotherapy. The TCR originated in a human donor with HPV-associated anogenital cancer. CDR3 amino acids: CASRRGTGSDTQYF. CDR3 DNA sequence: TGTGCCAGCAGGCGGGGGACAGGGTCAGATACGCAGTATTTT.